The present T cell receptor (beta chain) was sequenced within a study of glioma-infiltrating T cells after dendritic cell vaccination. Input was around 1.9 ug genomic DNA, or all available if less. The primer mix had 60 V beta and 13 J beta primers. TCRdb's copy holds only in-frame clones and misses some; the assay was immunoSEQ multiplex PCR. The table includes around 67,000 clones, approximately 80% detected once. The germline gives CDR1 LNHDA, CDR2 SQIVND (reference sequence). CDR3 size: 13 residues. The starting material was blood, obtained before dendritic cell vaccination. This clonotype originated in a human donor with glioblastoma. The V call is TRBV19, the J call TRBJ2-5, with D unresolved. The J call may be incorrect, as the DNA end agrees better with TRBJ2-7. CDR3 region: CASSPGFAHEQYF. The CDR3 DNA is TGTGCCAGTAGTCCCGGGTTTGCCCACGAGCAGTACTTC.